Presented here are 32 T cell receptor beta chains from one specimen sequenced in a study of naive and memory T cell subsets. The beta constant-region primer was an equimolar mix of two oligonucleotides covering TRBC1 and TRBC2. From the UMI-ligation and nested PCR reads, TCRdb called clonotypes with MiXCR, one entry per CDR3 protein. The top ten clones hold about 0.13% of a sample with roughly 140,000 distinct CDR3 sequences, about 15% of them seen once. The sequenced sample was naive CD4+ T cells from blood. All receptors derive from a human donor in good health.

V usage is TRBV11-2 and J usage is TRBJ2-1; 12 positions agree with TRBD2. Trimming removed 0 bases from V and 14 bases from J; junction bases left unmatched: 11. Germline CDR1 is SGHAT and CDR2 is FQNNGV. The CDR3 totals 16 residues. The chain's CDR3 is CASSLDGRRLAGAEFF. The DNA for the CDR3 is TGTGCCAGCAGCTTAGACGGGAGAAGACTAGCGGGAGCGGAGTTCTTC.

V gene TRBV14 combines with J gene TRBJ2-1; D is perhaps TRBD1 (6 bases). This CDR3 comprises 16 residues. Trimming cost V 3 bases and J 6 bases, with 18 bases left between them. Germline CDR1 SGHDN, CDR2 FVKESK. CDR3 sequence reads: CASSHLRGHTLNEQFF. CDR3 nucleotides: TGTGCCAGCAGCCACCTCAGGGGCCACACACTCAATGAGCAGTTCTTC.

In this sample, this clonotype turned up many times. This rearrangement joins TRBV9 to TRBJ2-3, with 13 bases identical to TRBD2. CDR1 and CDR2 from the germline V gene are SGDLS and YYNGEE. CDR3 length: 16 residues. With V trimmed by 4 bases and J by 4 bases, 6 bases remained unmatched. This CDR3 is CASSPGTSGTSDTQYF. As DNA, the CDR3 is TGTGCCAGCAGCCCAGGGACTAGCGGGACCTCAGATACGCAGTATTTT.

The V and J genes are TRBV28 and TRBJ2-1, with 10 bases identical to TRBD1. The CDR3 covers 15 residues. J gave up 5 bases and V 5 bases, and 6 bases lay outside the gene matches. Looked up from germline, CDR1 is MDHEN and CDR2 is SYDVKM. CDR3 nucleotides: TGTGCCAGCAGTCCCGGGACAGGGGCCGACAATGAGCAGTTCTTC. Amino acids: CASSPGTGADNEQFF.

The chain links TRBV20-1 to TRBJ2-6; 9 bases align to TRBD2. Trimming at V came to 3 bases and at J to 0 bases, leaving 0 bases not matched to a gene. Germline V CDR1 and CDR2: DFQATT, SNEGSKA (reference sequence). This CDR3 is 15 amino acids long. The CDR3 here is CSARRGGSGANVLTF. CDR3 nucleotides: TGCAGTGCTAGGCGGGGGGGCTCTGGGGCCAACGTCCTGACTTTC.

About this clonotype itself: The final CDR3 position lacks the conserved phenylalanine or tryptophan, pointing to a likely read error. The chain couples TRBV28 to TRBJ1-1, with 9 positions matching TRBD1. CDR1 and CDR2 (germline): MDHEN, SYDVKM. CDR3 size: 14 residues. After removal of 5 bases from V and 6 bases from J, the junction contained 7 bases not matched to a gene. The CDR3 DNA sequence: TGTGCCAGCAGTCCGGGACAGGGAAGTCCTGAAGCTTTCCTT. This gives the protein CASSPGQGSPEAFL.

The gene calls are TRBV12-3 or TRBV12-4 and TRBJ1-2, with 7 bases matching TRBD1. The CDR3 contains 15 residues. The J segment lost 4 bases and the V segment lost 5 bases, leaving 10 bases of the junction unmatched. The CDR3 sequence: CASSPPHRGGYGYTF. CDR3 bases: TGTGCCAGCAGTCCACCTCACAGGGGTGGCTATGGCTACACCTTC.

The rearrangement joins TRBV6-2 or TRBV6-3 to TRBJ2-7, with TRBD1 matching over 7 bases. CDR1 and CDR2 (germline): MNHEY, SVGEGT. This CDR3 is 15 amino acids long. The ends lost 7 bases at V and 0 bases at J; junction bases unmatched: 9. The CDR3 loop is CASTNRDSYSYEQYF. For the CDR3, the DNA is TGTGCCAGCACCAATCGGGACAGTTACTCCTACGAGCAGTACTTC.

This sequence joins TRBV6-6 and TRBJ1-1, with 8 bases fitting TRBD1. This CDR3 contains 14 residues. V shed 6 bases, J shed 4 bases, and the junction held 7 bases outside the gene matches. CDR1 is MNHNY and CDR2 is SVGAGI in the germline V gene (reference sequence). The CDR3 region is CASRRGQGGTEAFF. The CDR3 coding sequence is TGTGCCAGCAGACGCGGACAGGGAGGCACTGAAGCTTTCTTT.

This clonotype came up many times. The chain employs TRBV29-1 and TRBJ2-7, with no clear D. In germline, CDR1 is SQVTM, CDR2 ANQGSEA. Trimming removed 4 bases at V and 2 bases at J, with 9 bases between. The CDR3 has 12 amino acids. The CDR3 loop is CSVAYLTYEQYF. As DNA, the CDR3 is TGCAGCGTTGCGTACCTTACCTACGAGCAGTACTTC.

The DNA for the CDR3 is TGTGCCAGCAGCGATGGGGGGAGGACCACCGGGGAGCTGTTTTTT. Its translation: CASSDGGRTTGELFF. The rearrangement links TRBV11-2 to TRBJ2-2, with D perhaps matching TRBD2 (6 bases). Germline V gene lookup returns CDR1 SGHAT and CDR2 FQNNGV. CDR3 size: 15 residues. With 5 bases removed from V and 4 bases from J, the gap between germline ends came to 14 bases. The whole variable domain, remainder taken from reference TRBV11-2 and TRBJ2-2, is EAGVAQSPRYKIIEKRQSVAFWCNPISGHATLYWYQQILGQGPKLLIQFQNNGVVDDSQLPKDRFSAERLKGVDSTLKIQPAKLEDSAVYLCASSDGGRTTGELFFGEGSRLTVL.

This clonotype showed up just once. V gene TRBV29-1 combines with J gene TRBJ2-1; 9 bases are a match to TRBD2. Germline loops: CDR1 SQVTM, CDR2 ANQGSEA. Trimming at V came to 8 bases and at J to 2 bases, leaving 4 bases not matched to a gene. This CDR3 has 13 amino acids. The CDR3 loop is CSSSGNAYNEQFF. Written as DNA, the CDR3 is TGCAGCTCTAGCGGGAATGCCTACAATGAGCAGTTCTTC.

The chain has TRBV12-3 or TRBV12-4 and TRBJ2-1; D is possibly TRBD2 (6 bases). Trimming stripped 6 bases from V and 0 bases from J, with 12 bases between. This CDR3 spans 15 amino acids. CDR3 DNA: TGTGCCAGCAGCCCCGGGACTCCCTCCTACAATGAGCAGTTCTTC. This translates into CASSPGTPSYNEQFF.

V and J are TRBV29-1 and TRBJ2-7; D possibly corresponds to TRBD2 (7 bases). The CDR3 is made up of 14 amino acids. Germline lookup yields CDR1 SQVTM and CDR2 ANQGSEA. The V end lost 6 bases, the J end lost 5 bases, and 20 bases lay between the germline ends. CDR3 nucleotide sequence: TGCAGCGTGGCCCCCAGGGCGGGGGCGGACGAGCAGTACTTC. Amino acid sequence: CSVAPRAGADEQYF.

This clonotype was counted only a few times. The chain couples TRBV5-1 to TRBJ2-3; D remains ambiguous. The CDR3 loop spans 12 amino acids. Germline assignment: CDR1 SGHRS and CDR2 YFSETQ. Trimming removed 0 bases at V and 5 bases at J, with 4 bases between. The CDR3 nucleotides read TGCGCCAGCAGCTTGGCCGAAGATACGCAGTATTTT. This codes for CASSLAEDTQYF.

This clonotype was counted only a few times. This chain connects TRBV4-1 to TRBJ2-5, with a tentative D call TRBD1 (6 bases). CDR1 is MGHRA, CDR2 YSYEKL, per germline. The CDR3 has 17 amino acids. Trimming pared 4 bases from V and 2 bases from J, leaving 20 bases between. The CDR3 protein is CASSPPGTGQQQETQYF. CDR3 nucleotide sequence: TGCGCCAGCAGCCCCCCGGGCACGGGACAACAACAAGAGACCCAGTACTTC.

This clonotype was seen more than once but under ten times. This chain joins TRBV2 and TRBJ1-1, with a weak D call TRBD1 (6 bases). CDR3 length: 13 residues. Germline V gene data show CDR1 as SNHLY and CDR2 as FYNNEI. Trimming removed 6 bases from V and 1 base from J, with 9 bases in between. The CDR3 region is CASSGTRNTEAFF. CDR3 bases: TGTGCCAGCAGCGGGACACGGAACACTGAAGCTTTCTTT.

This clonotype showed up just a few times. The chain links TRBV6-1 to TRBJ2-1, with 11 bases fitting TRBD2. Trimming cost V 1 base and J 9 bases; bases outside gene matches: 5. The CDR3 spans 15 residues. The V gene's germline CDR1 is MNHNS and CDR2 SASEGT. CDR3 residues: CASSEGVAGGAEQFF. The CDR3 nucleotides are TGTGCCAGCAGTGAAGGGGTAGCGGGAGGGGCTGAGCAGTTCTTC.

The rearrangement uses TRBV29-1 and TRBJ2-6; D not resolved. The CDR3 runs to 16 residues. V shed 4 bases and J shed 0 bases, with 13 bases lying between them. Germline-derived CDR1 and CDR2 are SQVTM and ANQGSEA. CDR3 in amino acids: CSVGQRPSSGANVLTF. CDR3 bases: TGCAGCGTTGGTCAGCGCCCGAGCTCTGGGGCCAACGTCCTGACTTTC.

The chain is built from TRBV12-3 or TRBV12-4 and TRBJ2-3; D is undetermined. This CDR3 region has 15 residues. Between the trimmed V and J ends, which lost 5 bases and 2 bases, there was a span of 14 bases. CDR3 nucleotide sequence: TGTGCCAGCAGTGCCAATGGACGGACCACAGATACGCAGTATTTT. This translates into CASSANGRTTDTQYF.

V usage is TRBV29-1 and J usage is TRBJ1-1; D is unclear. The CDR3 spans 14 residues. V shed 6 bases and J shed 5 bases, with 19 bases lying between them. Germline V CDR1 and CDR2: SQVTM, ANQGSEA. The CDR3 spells CSVTPIQVFTEAFF. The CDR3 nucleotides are TGCAGCGTGACCCCGATTCAGGTGTTTACTGAAGCTTTCTTT.

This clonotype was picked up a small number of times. For the CDR3, the DNA is TGCGCCAGCAGCTTGGGCGGGACAGCCACCGGGGAGCTGTTTTTT. Encoded protein: CASSLGGTATGELFF. The chain joins TRBV5-1 to TRBJ2-2; tentatively, D is TRBD1 (7 bases). The V end lost 0 bases, the J end lost 4 bases, and 10 bases lay between the germline ends. Germline CDR1 reads SGHRS; CDR2 reads YFSETQ. The CDR3 runs to 15 residues.

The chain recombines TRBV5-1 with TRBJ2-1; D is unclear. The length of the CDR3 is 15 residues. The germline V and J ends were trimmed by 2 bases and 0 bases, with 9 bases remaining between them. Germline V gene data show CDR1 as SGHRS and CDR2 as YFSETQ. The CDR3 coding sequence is TGCGCCAGCAGCTTAGGCCTTACCTCCTACAATGAGCAGTTCTTC. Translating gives CASSLGLTSYNEQFF.

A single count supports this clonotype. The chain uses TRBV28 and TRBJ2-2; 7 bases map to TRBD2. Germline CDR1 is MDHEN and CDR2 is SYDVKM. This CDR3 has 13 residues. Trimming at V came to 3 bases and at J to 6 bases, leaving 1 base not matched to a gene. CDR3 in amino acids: CASSLTSSGELFF. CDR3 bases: TGTGCCAGCAGTTTGACTAGCTCCGGGGAGCTGTTTTTT. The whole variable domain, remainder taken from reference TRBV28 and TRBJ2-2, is DVKVTQSSRYLVKRTGEKVFLECVQDMDHENMFWYRQDPGLGLRLIYFSYDVKMKEKGDIPEGYSVSREKKERFSLILESASTNQTSMYLCASSLTSSGELFFGEGSRLTVL.

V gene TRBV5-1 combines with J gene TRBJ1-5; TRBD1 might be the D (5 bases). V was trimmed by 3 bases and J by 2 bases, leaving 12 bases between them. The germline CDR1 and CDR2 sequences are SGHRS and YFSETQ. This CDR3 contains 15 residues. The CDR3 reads CASSWGGMGNQPQHF. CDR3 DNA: TGCGCCAGCAGCTGGGGGGGGATGGGCAATCAGCCCCAGCATTTT. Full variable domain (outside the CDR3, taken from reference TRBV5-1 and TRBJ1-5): KAGVTQTPRYLIKTRGQQVTLSCSPISGHRSVSWYQQTPGQGLQFLFEYFSETQRNKGNFPGRFSGRQFSNSRSEMNVSTLELGDSALYLCASSWGGMGNQPQHFGDGTRLSIL.

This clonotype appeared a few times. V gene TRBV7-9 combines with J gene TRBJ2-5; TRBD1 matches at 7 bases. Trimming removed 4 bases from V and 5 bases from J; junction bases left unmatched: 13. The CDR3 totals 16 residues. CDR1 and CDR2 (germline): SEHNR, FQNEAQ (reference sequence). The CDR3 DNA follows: TGTGCCAGCAGCTCATCGACACAGGGGCCGATCGAGACCCAGTACTTC. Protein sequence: CASSSSTQGPIETQYF.

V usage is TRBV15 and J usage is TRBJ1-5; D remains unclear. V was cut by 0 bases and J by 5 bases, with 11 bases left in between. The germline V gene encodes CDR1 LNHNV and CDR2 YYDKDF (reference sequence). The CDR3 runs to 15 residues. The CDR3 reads CATSRDSRWDQPQHF. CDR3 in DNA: TGTGCCACCAGCAGAGATTCGAGATGGGATCAGCCCCAGCATTTT. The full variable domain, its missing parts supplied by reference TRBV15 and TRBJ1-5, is DAMVIQNPRYQVTQFGKPVTLSCSQTLNHNVMYWYQQKSSQAPKLLFHYYDKDFNNEADTPDNFQSRRPNTSFCFLDIRSPGLGDTAMYLCATSRDSRWDQPQHFGDGTRLSIL.

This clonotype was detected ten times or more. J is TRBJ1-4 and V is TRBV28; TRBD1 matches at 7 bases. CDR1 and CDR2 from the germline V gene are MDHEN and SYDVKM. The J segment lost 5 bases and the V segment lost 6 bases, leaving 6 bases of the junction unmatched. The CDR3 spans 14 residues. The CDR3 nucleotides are TGTGCCAGCAGCACCGGGACAGCCAATGAAAAACTGTTTTTT. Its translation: CASSTGTANEKLFF.

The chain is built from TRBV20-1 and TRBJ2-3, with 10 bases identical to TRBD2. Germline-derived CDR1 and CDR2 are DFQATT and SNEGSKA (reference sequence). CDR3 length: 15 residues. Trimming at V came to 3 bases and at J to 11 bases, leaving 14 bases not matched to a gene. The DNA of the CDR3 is TGCAGTGCTAGTGAAGTTCTAGCGGGAGATAGGAGGCAGTATTTT. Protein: CSASEVLAGDRRQYF.

CDR3 residues: CASSQAQGTISYNEQFF. Written as DNA, the CDR3 is TGTGCCAGCAGCCAAGCTCAGGGGACTATTTCCTACAATGAGCAGTTCTTC. The V and J genes are TRBV14 and TRBJ2-1; D possibly corresponds to TRBD2 (7 bases). Germline CDR1 SGHDN, CDR2 FVKESK. The CDR3 runs to 17 residues. V lost 1 base and J 1 base, leaving 14 bases between the germline ends.

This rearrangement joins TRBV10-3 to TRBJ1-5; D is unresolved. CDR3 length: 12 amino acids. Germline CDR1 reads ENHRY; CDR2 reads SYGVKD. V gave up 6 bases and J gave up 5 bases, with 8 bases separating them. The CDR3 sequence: CAISEIYQPQHF. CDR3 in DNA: TGTGCCATCAGCGAAATCTATCAGCCCCAGCATTTT.

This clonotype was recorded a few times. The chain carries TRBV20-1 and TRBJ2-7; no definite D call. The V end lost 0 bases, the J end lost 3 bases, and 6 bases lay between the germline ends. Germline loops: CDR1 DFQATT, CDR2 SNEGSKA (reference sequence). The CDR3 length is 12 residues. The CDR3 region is CSARDQIYEQYF. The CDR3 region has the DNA TGCAGTGCTAGAGACCAGATCTACGAGCAGTACTTC.